These T cell receptor beta chains were read from a single sample in a study of blood T cell repertoires in COVID-19. Assay used: immunoSEQ multiplex PCR; TCRdb lists only in-frame clones, some missing. Seen here are approximately 140,000 clones, 87% observed once, and the top ten hold roughly 4%. The specimen was peripheral blood. These receptors came from a woman aged 35 to 49 with acute or convalescent COVID-19. Each CDR3 is given with its conserved first and last residue. D genes are given only for firm matches. A row's size may be missing; if present it is once, few, many or a size class.

>TRBJ2-3|TRBV30|TRBD1|.
TGTGCCTGGAGTCAGGAACAGGGGTACACAGATACGCAGTATTTT
CAWSQEQGYTDTQYF
>TRBJ2-5|TRBV15|TRBD2|once
TGTGCCACCAGCAGAGAAGGCGGGGACTATCACGAGACCCAGTACTTC
CATSREGGDYHETQYF
>TRBJ2-7|TRBV6-5|.|.
TGTGCCAGCAGTTACTCGGGAGCCTTCCCACACTACGAGCAGTACTTC
CASSYSGAFPHYEQYF
>TRBJ2-7|TRBV5-1|TRBD1|few
TGCGCCAGCAGCCGCCAGCCGGGACAGGCCTACGAGCAGTACTTC
CASSRQPGQAYEQYF
>TRBJ2-1|TRBV2|TRBD2|.
TGTGCCAGCAGTGACCCCGTCACTAGCGGGAGTCTTGATGAGCAGTTCTTC
CASSDPVTSGSLDEQFF
>TRBJ2-5|TRBV12-3/TRBV12-4|.|.
TGTGCCAGCAGACAGAGAGAGACCCAGTACTTC
CASRQRETQYF
>TRBJ2-7|TRBV2|TRBD2|.
TGTGCCAGCCTAGCGGGAGAAGGTTACGAGCAGTACTTC
CASLAGEGYEQYF
>TRBJ2-5|TRBV4-3|TRBD2|.
TGCGCCAGCAGCCCGGGACTAGCGGGCGACCAAGAGACCCAGTACTTC
CASSPGLAGDQETQYF
>TRBJ1-2|TRBV19|.|.
TGTGCCACCAGTCCTTCTTACCAAGACTATGGCTACACCTTC
CATSPSYQDYGYTF
>TRBJ1-2|TRBV5-1|TRBD1|.
TGCGCCAGCAGCTTTACGGGACAGCCCTCCTATGGCTACACCTTC
CASSFTGQPSYGYTF
>TRBJ1-3|TRBV12-5|TRBD1|.
TGTGCTAGTGGTTTGGACGGACAGGGGACTCGAGGAAACACCATATATTTT
CASGLDGQGTRGNTIYF
>TRBJ1-5|TRBV19|.|.
TGTGCCAGTATGGAACAGGGAACGGGTAATCAGCCCCAGCATTTT
CASMEQGTGNQPQHF
>TRBJ1-6|TRBV7-2|TRBD1|.
TGTGCCAGCAGCTACTGGACAGGGTCCGGGAGTTCACCCCTCCACTTT
CASSYWTGSGSSPLHF
>TRBJ2-3|TRBV7-3|.|once
TGTGCCAGCAGCTTATGGGCGAACAGCCCTGTGGATACGCAGTATTTT
CASSLWANSPVDTQYF
>TRBJ2-2|TRBV28|TRBD2|.
TGTGCCAGCCTCGGAAGGGGCGGGGGTGTCTACGGGGAGCTGTTTTTT
CASLGRGGGVYGELFF
>TRBJ1-5|TRBV6-2/TRBV6-3|TRBD1|.
TGTGCCAGCAGTTATAGGGACAGGTCTTCGCTGGGCAATCAGCCCCAGCATTTT
CASSYRDRSSLGNQPQHF
>TRBJ1-1|TRBV19|TRBD1|.
TGTGCCAGTAACTACCCAAGGACAGGGAGAGGCACTGAAGCTTTCTTT
CASNYPRTGRGTEAFF
>TRBJ2-7|TRBV15|TRBD1|.
TGTGCCACCAGCAGAGACGGGCCAGGGGGCAGGGACGAGCAGTACTTC
CATSRDGPGGRDEQYF
>TRBJ1-5|TRBV18|.|.
TGTGCCAGCTCACCAAGCCTAAATCAGCCCCAGCATTTT
CASSPSLNQPQHF
>TRBJ2-3|TRBV20-1|.|once
TGCAGTGCTAGTGCCAGGGAGGTTGCAGATACGCAGTATTTT
CSASAREVADTQYF
>TRBJ2-5|TRBV12-3/TRBV12-4|TRBD2|.
TGTGCCAGCAGTCGTAGCGGGCAAGAGACCCAGTACTTC
CASSRSGQETQYF
>TRBJ1-2|TRBV7-9|.|.
TGTGCCAGCAGCTTAGGTAGAGGGAAGGACTATGGCTACACCTTC
CASSLGRGKDYGYTF
>TRBJ1-2|TRBV27|.|.
TGTGCCAGCAGTTTAACAGGTGAAGATGGCTACACCTTC
CASSLTGEDGYTF
>TRBJ2-1|TRBV4-2|TRBD2|.
TGTGCCAGCAGCCAAGGGACTAGCGGGAGCATCGGGTCCTACAATGAGCAGTTCTTC
CASSQGTSGSIGSYNEQFF
>TRBJ2-7|TRBV18|TRBD2|.
TGTGCCAGCTCACAAGGGGTGGGACTAGCCCCCTACGAGCAGTACTTC
CASSQGVGLAPYEQYF
>TRBJ1-6|TRBV27|TRBD1|.
TGTGCCAGCAGTTTATCCGGGACAGGGGGCCGGAATTCACCCCTCCACTTT
CASSLSGTGGRNSPLHF
>TRBJ2-7|TRBV28|.|.
TGTGCCAGCAGTTTCTATTGGTCTGGTTACGAGCAGTACTTC
CASSFYWSGYEQYF
>TRBJ1-1|TRBV9|.|.
TGTGCCAGCAGCGTAGTCAGCCAGGGCACTGAAGCTTTCTTT
CASSVVSQGTEAFF
>TRBJ2-4|TRBV7-2|.|.
TGTGCCAGCAGCTTACGAGGGAAAAACATTCAGTACTTC
CASSLRGKNIQYF
>TRBJ1-5|TRBV19|.|.
TGTGCCAGTAGTATAGGGACGGGGGATCAGCCCCAGCATTTT
CASSIGTGDQPQHF
>TRBJ2-2|TRBV13|TRBD1|.
TGTGCCAGCAGCTTCGACAGGGGGAACACCGGGGAGCTGTTTTTT
CASSFDRGNTGELFF
>TRBJ2-1|TRBV27|TRBD2|.
TGTGCCAGCAGTTTATCGGGACTAGCGGGAGACAGGCACACCTACAATGAGCAGTTCTTC
CASSLSGLAGDRHTYNEQFF
>TRBJ1-1|TRBV4-3|.|.
TGCGCCAGCAGTTGGGACGGGAGGACTGAAGCTTTCTTT
CASSWDGRTEAFF
>TRBJ2-1|TRBV30|.|.
TGTGCCTGGAGTGTAGGAGGGGGCGGTGAGCAGTTCTTC
CAWSVGGGGEQFF
>TRBJ1-1|TRBV7-2|.|.
TGTGCCAGCAGCTTATCCTCAGGGAACACTGAAGCTTTCTTT
CASSLSSGNTEAFF
>TRBJ1-1|TRBV6-1|.|.
TGTGCCAGCAGTGAGGGAGTCTACATGAACACTGAAGCTTTCTTT
CASSEGVYMNTEAFF
>TRBJ1-1|TRBV4-3|.|.
TGCGCCAGCAGCCAAGCGTTTGGGGGGGTGGGCACTGAAGCTTTCTTT
CASSQAFGGVGTEAFF
>TRBJ2-1|TRBV29-1|.|.
TGCAGCGTTGGCGGGGTTGGCAATGAGCAGTTCTTC
CSVGGVGNEQFF
>TRBJ2-7|TRBV10-3|TRBD1|.
TGTGCCATCAGTCTAGGGACAGGACCCTACGAGCAGTACTTC
CAISLGTGPYEQYF
>TRBJ2-3|TRBV27|.|.
TGTGCCAGTTCCGGGACACTCACAGATACGCAGTATTTT
CASSGTLTDTQYF
>TRBJ2-2|TRBV10-3|TRBD1|.
TGTGCCATCAGTCCCCGACAGGGGGCGCCAACCGGGGAGCTGTTTTTT
CAISPRQGAPTGELFF
>TRBJ2-2|TRBV9|.|.
TGTGCCAGCAGCGTAGCCCCTGCAGGGTGGGAGCTGTTTTTT
CASSVAPAGWELFF
>TRBJ1-1|TRBV12-3/TRBV12-4|.|.
TGTGCCAGCAGCCGGGACTTGTTGGCTTTCTTT
CASSRDLLAFF
>TRBJ2-7|TRBV19|TRBD1|.
TGTGCCAGTAGCCCACGGGACAGGGTGTGGGAGCAGTACTTC
CASSPRDRVWEQYF
>TRBJ1-2|TRBV5-4|.|.
TGTGCCAGCAGCTTGCGGTCAGGGCCAAGCTACACCTTC
CASSLRSGPSYTF
>TRBJ1-1|TRBV2|.|.
TGTGCCAGCAGTCTTTGGGGAGACGGGAACACTGAAGCTTTCTTT
CASSLWGDGNTEAFF
>TRBJ2-7|TRBV10-2|.|.
TGCGCCAGCAGTGAGTCTACGGTCTACGAGCAGTACTTC
CASSESTVYEQYF
>TRBJ1-1|TRBV4-1|TRBD1|.
TGCGCCAGCAGCCCCCTTCCGGGACAGGGGAACACTGAAGCTTTCTTT
CASSPLPGQGNTEAFF
>TRBJ1-2|TRBV27|TRBD1|.
TGTGCCAGCAGTCGGGGACAGGTCTATGGCTACACCTTC
CASSRGQVYGYTF
>TRBJ2-5|TRBV3-1/TRBV3-2|TRBD1|.
TGTGCCAGCAGCCAAAAAATTTGGACAGGGGGCAAAGGGGTGACCCAGTACTTC
CASSQKIWTGGKGVTQYF
>TRBJ2-7|TRBV11-2|TRBD2|.
TGTGCCAGCAGATTGAGCGGGAGGGCCTCTGACGAGCAGTACTTC
CASRLSGRASDEQYF
>TRBJ2-1|TRBV5-1|.|.
TGCGCCAGCAGCTTGGTCTGGGCCCGCTCCTACAATGAGCAGTTCTTC
CASSLVWARSYNEQFF
>TRBJ1-5|TRBV5-8|.|.
TGTGCCAGCAGCTTGTCCCGGGTGTCGAATCAGCCCCAGCATTTT
CASSLSRVSNQPQHF
>TRBJ1-3|TRBV6-6|TRBD1|.
TGTGCCAGCAGTCGCCTTAATAGACAGGGGAGGCCGTCAGGAAACACCATATATTTT
CASSRLNRQGRPSGNTIYF
>TRBJ1-6|TRBV5-1|.|.
TGCGCCAGCAGCTTGGTGGCAGGCTCGAATTCACCCCTCCACTTT
CASSLVAGSNSPLHF
>TRBJ1-2|TRBV4-3|.|.
TGCGCCAGCAGCACAGACACTTTTTATGGCTACACCTTC
CASSTDTFYGYTF
>TRBJ2-2|TRBV30|TRBD2|few
TGTGCCTGGAGTAAACTAGCGGGAGGACCGAACACCGGGGAGCTGTTTTTT
CAWSKLAGGPNTGELFF
>TRBJ1-4|TRBV7-2|.|once
TGTGCCAGCAGCTTGGTTAAGCCTTCCTATGAAAAACTGTTTTTT
CASSLVKPSYEKLFF
>TRBJ1-1|TRBV4-2|.|.
TGTGCCAGCAGCCAAGATGTAATTATGGCACGGAGTGACGCTGAAGCTTTCTTT
CASSQDVIMARSDAEAFF